This T cell receptor beta chain was recorded in a study of immune evolution from preneoplasia to lung adenocarcinoma. Study-wide points: Normal lung had the highest top T cell clone frequencies. Clonality was highest in normal lung, lower in later-stage lesions apparently.

Histologic diagnosis was independently verified by two lung pathologists. After pathologic assessment, macro-dissection selected premalignant or tumor cells for extraction. This clone was observed a single time. Antigen unknown. TCRdb's table, derived via immunoSEQ multiplex PCR, lists solely in-frame clones and lacks some. The sample includes 6,000 to 8,500 clones, 70% to 85% seen only once; the top ten take approximately 2.7%. Germline V gene lookup returns CDR1 SQVTM and CDR2 ANQGSEA. The CDR3 is 14 amino acids. V was shortened by 3 bases and J by 3 bases, with 13 bases between the two germline ends.

The rearrangement uses TRBV29-1 and TRBJ2-3; D is possibly TRBD1 or TRBD2 (6 bases each). The sequenced material came from FFPE minimally invasive lung adenocarcinoma tissue. The receptor was isolated from an older person with lung adenocarcinoma. CDR3 sequence reads: CSVDGGGKTDTQYF. DNA of the CDR3: TGCAGCGTTGATGGAGGGGGAAAAACAGATACGCAGTATTTT.